The present TCR beta chain was sequenced within a study of chemoradiotherapy in HPV16-positive cancers. The data were produced by immunoSEQ multiplex PCR, yet TCRdb's version contains in-frame clones alone and is incomplete. The sample consists of more than 10,000 clones, around 85% of them appearing once. V lost 0 bases to trimming and J lost 2 bases, with 22 bases between them. The CDR3 sequence is 19 residues long. The V gene's germline CDR1 is LGHNA and CDR2 YSLEER. The source material was blood, sampled from a patient who underwent chemoradiotherapy. The TCR comes from a human donor with HPV-associated anogenital cancer. The chain joins TRBV4-3 to TRBJ1-2; a possible D gene is TRBD1 (5 bases). The CDR3 DNA follows: TGCGCCAGCAGCCAAGAAGTGAAGTTGGCAGGGCGATCAAACTATGGCTACACCTTC. Translating it yields CASSQEVKLAGRSNYGYTF.